This T cell receptor (beta chain) was profiled in a study of shared clonotypes between healthy human individuals. Overall study: Three men and a couple of women, aged 18 to 49, were donors. General observations from the study: Some naive CD4 clonotypes, around 4.7%, turned up in common across a handful of donors. Blood was the sole source, and tissue repertoires probably differ.

V shed 0 bases and J shed 1 base, with 15 bases lying between them. CDR3 length: 18 residues. Germline lookup yields CDR1 LGHNA and CDR2 YNFKEQ. CD45RO-negative, CCR7-selected cells formed the naive CD8 fraction, which excluded terminally differentiated effector memory CD45RA+ cells. A note on this clone: Its antigen is unknown.

Sorted-subset replicate PCR reactions contained 200 to 250 ng DNA, corresponding to approximately 30,000 T cell genomes. Profiling relied on immunoSEQ multiplex PCR, and the TCRdb table lists in-frame clones only, not all of them. Of 1.5 million to 2.5 million clones in the sample, about 95% were seen once. This rearrangement joins TRBV4-2 to TRBJ1-4; no definite D call. The source of this sequence is a young man in good health. Sequenced input: naive CD8+ T cells sorted from blood. The CDR3 loop is CASSQESSFSRTNEKLFF. CDR3 DNA sequence: TGTGCCAGCAGCCAAGAGAGCAGCTTCTCAAGAACTAATGAAAAACTGTTTTTT.